This TCR beta chain was identified during a study of early stage breast cancer tumors. About the research overall: About 70% of the 16 invasive tumors were ER+, PR+ and HER2-.

General study findings and limits: Blood repertoires resembled normal breast more than tumor. Most shared enriched TCRB sequences were commonly generated ones. Bulk DNA sequencing of unsorted cells missed chain pairing and markers.

This clone occurred a few times. Antigen unknown. Germline CDR1 reads MDHEN; CDR2 reads SYDVKM. The CDR3 has 12 residues. Trimming took 3 bases from V and 6 from J, leaving 8 bases between them. The repertoire was sequenced with immunoSEQ multiplex PCR; TCRdb's copy has only in-frame clones and lacks some. The sample includes 70,000 or so clones, around 80% of them seen just once. Sequenced sample: blood. The TCR originated in a person aged 40 to 49 with breast cancer. This chain joins TRBV28 and TRBJ1-2; D ambiguous. In DNA form, the CDR3 reads TGTGCCAGCAGTTTGCCGACTGATGGCTACACCTTC. Protein product: CASSLPTDGYTF.